The source of this T cell receptor beta chain is a study of blood T cell repertoires in COVID-19. Overall study context: The United States, Italy and Spain provided the acute and convalescent COVID-19 samples. Sample material is recorded as cDNA or gDNA derived from T cells, B-cell-depleted T cells, or PBMCs.

V gave up 3 bases and J gave up 10 bases, with 15 bases separating them. The CDR3 length is 13 residues. Original analysis: It was from reference gene primer amplification that nucleated cell counts were estimated. Method: immunoSEQ multiplex PCR; TCRdb's copy keeps in-frame clones and lacks some. The V and J calls and the clone size are those of that table, but D and trimming were determined from the DNA. The profile shows approximately 70,000 clones, about 80% of them singletons. The clonotype comes from a woman aged 55-70 years with acute or convalescent COVID-19. The sequenced sample consisted of peripheral blood. The chain has TRBV12-3 or TRBV12-4 and TRBJ1-1; possibly TRBD1 for D (5 bases). CDR3: CASSFHGQPRAFF. The DNA for the CDR3 is TGTGCCAGCAGTTTCCACGGACAACCGCGAGCTTTCTTT.